Given below is one T cell receptor beta chain in context. The target antigen is unknown. The data belong to a study of OX40 agonist ivuxolimab in advanced cancers. In the study overall: Recorded diagnoses for dose-escalation patients were hepatocellular carcinoma, melanoma, renal cell or head and neck cancer.

Sequenced by immunoSEQ multiplex PCR; TCRdb stores in-frame clones only, minus some. Of fewer than 45,000 clones in the sample, roughly 82% were seen once. With 6 bases removed from V and 2 bases from J, the gap between germline ends came to 6 bases. The germline CDR1 and CDR2 sequences are MDHEN and SYDVKM. The CDR3 has 12 residues. General study results and limits: The authors did not determine the antigen specificity of the expanded peripheral T cells.

Systemic immunosuppression or a history of autoimmune disease excluded patients. The TCR sequence derives from an adult with an advanced solid tumor such as melanoma, head and neck, liver or kidney cancer. The rearrangement joins TRBV28 to TRBJ2-3; D is unclear. The sample in question was CD4+ or CD8+ T cells sorted from blood, obtained in a trial of the OX40 agonist ivuxolimab. This CDR3 is CASRANTDTQYF. The CDR3 DNA is TGTGCCAGCAGGGCAAACACAGATACGCAGTATTTT. The variable domain in full, completed from reference TRBV28 and TRBJ2-3, reads DVKVTQSSRYLVKRTGEKVFLECVQDMDHENMFWYRQDPGLGLRLIYFSYDVKMKEKGDIPEGYSVSREKKERFSLILESASTNQTSMYLCASRANTDTQYFGPGTRLTVL.